The 28 T cell receptor beta chains listed next were all sequenced from one sample in a study of human T cells and chemical hapten exposure. A single record per CDR3 protein comes from TCRdb applying MiXCR to the RACE reads. Among 28,000 or so distinct CDR3 sequences listed, 6.5% to 9% were seen once. Time point of the sample: healthy volunteer bleed at 2 weeks. It was from unfractionated whole blood that total RNA was extracted. The sequencing sample was made of whole blood. The source of these receptors is a human donor in good health. Some clones in this sample may be carry-over from other donors' samples.

The chain combines TRBV28 with TRBJ1-5, with D possibly matching TRBD1 (6 bases). The CDR3 length is 18 residues. The germline V gene has CDR1 MDHEN and CDR2 SYDVKM. Deletions cut 6 bases from V and 5 bases from J, with 26 bases between. DNA of the CDR3: TGTGCCAGCAGCCCCCGTCGTCAGGGGATGGGGGTGGATCAGCCCCAGCATTTT. Protein sequence: CASSPRRQGMGVDQPQHF.

This clonotype has at least ten counts. The chain combines TRBV20-1 with TRBJ2-2; D is perhaps TRBD1 (6 bases). Germline V gene data show CDR1 as DFQATT and CDR2 as SNEGSKA (reference sequence). The germline V and J ends were trimmed by 6 bases and 0 bases, with 14 bases remaining between them. The CDR3 runs 15 residues. The CDR3 region has the DNA TGCAGTGCAACCACAGGGAGCGCGAACACCGGGGAGCTGTTTTTT. Amino acid sequence: CSATTGSANTGELFF.

In its sample, this clonotype was seen a few times. The chain uses TRBV2 and TRBJ2-1; TRBD1 matches 7 bases. V lost 1 base to trimming and J lost 15 bases; unmatched junction nucleotides: 6. CDR3 length equals 12 residues. Looked up from germline, CDR1 is SNHLY and CDR2 is FYNNEI. CDR3: CASSEGVRGSFF. The CDR3 DNA reads as TGTGCCAGCAGTGAAGGGGTCAGGGGGTCGTTCTTC.

This clonotype was counted at least ten times. The chain joins TRBV7-2 to TRBJ2-3; 11 positions match TRBD2. CDR3 length: 14 amino acids. The germline gives CDR1 SGHTA, CDR2 FQGNSA. With V trimmed by 4 bases and J by 7 bases, 4 bases remained unmatched. In DNA, the CDR3 is TGTGCCAGCAGCTCTACTAGCGGGAGTAATACGCAGTATTTT. Its protein is CASSSTSGSNTQYF.

This clonotype was seen a few times. The V and J genes are TRBV3-1 and TRBJ2-7; D is perhaps TRBD1 (6 bases). Germline-derived CDR1 and CDR2 are LGHDT and YNNKEL (reference sequence). The CDR3 runs to 15 residues. V was clipped by 0 bases and J by 3 bases, with 12 bases between them. Here the CDR3 DNA reads TGTGCCAGCAGCCAAGAAGGACAGTGCATCTACGAGCAGTACTTC. Its protein product is CASSQEGQCIYEQYF.

This clonotype has at least ten counts. CDR3: CASRSDRDYGYTF. The CDR3 DNA reads as TGTGCCAGCAGATCGGACAGGGACTATGGCTACACCTTC. The rearrangement uses TRBV6-6 and TRBJ1-2; TRBD1 agrees at 8 bases. Looked up from germline, CDR1 is MNHNY and CDR2 is SVGAGI (reference sequence). This CDR3 comprises 13 residues. J lost 3 bases, V lost 6 bases, and 3 bases had no gene match.

This clonotype was counted ten times or more. This chain connects TRBV3-1 to TRBJ2-7; no clear D. Germline CDR1 is LGHDT and CDR2 is YNNKEL (reference sequence). The CDR3 has 16 residues. V was shortened by 0 bases and J by 2 bases, with 14 bases between the two germline ends. In nucleotides, the CDR3 is TGTGCCAGCAGCCAAGACCGGTCCGCGACCGCCTACGAGCAGTACTTC. This codes for CASSQDRSATAYEQYF.

The sample holds a few counts of this clonotype. The rearrangement links TRBV4-2 to TRBJ1-3, with D perhaps TRBD1 (5 bases). V gave up 0 bases and J gave up 0 bases, with 9 bases separating them. CDR3 length equals 16 residues. From germline, CDR1 is LGHNA and CDR2 YNFKEQ. The CDR3 sequence is CASSQETGSSGNTIYF. CDR3 nucleotides: TGTGCCAGCAGCCAAGAAACAGGCTCCTCTGGAAACACCATATATTTT.

This clonotype was detected many times. The chain's CDR3 is CASSPRAGRDTEAFF. As DNA, the CDR3 is TGTGCCAGCTCACCGAGAGCAGGGAGGGACACTGAAGCTTTCTTT. The chain joins TRBV18 to TRBJ1-1, with D possibly TRBD1 on 5 matching bases. The V gene's germline CDR1 is KGHSH and CDR2 LQKENI. This CDR3 has 15 amino acids. V was pared by 3 bases and J by 3 bases, with 14 bases between.

This clonotype was seen a few times. The chain couples TRBV12-3 or TRBV12-4 to TRBJ2-1; maybe TRBD1 (6 bases). The CDR3 length is 15 residues. V was pared by 5 bases and J by 3 bases, with 14 bases between. CDR3 nucleotides: TGTGCCAGCAGTCCGGTGGGGGCGATCTACAATGAGCAGTTCTTC. It codes for CASSPVGAIYNEQFF.

This clonotype was seen a few times. The chain has TRBV12-3 or TRBV12-4 and TRBJ2-5; 8 bases line up with TRBD2. Losses at the gene ends were 7 bases for V and 3 bases for J; bases not matched to a gene: 4. The CDR3 covers 13 residues. CDR3 in amino acids: CASNGGGEETQYF. Written as DNA, the CDR3 is TGTGCCAGCAACGGGGGGGGCGAAGAGACCCAGTACTTC.

This chain links TRBV28 with TRBJ1-1; possibly TRBD1 for D (5 bases). V lost 3 bases and J lost 2, with 13 bases in between. CDR1 and CDR2 (germline): MDHEN, SYDVKM. The CDR3 consists of 15 residues. The CDR3 DNA follows: TGTGCCAGCAGTTTTGCGGCCAGGGTCAACACTGAAGCTTTCTTT. Translated: CASSFAARVNTEAFF.

This clonotype was detected many times. The rearrangement links TRBV4-3 to TRBJ2-3; D is ambiguous. This CDR3 comprises 13 residues. From germline, CDR1 is LGHNA and CDR2 YSLEER. The germline V and J ends were trimmed by 0 bases and 5 bases, with 6 bases remaining between them. Here the CDR3 reads CASSQDSGDTQYF. CDR3 coding DNA: TGCGCCAGCAGCCAAGATTCTGGAGATACGCAGTATTTT.

The sample holds many counts of this clonotype. This chain links TRBV11-2 with TRBJ2-3; either TRBD1 or TRBD2 may fit D (7 bases each). Germline CDR1 reads SGHAT; CDR2 reads FQNNGV. The CDR3 is 14 residues long. V was shortened by 5 bases and J by 3 bases, with 12 bases between the two germline ends. As DNA, the CDR3 is TGTGCCAGCAGCCGACAGGGACTAACAGATACGCAGTATTTT. Translating gives CASSRQGLTDTQYF.

This clonotype was detected ten times or more. The rearrangement joins TRBV7-2 to TRBJ1-5, with no clear D. The germline gives CDR1 SGHTA, CDR2 FQGNSA. V was cut by 4 bases and J by 2 bases, with 6 bases left in between. This CDR3 is built from 13 residues. For the CDR3, the DNA is TGTGCCAGCAGCTCACGGGGCAATCAGCCCCAGCATTTT. Its translation: CASSSRGNQPQHF.

This clonotype was counted at least ten times. The chain joins TRBV20-1 to TRBJ1-5, with D unresolved. Per the germline V gene, CDR1 is DFQATT and CDR2 is SNEGSKA (reference sequence). The CDR3 totals 13 residues. The V end lost 6 bases, the J end lost 0 bases, and 9 bases lay between the germline ends. The CDR3 DNA is TGCAGTGCCGTAGTTGATAGCAATCAGCCCCAGCATTTT. This codes for CSAVVDSNQPQHF.

This clonotype appeared a few times. The rearrangement uses TRBV11-2 and TRBJ1-5; weak D call: TRBD1 (5 bases). Germline lookup yields CDR1 SGHAT and CDR2 FQNNGV. The CDR3 extends over 15 amino acids. Trimming took 0 bases from V and 2 from J, leaving 8 bases between them. The CDR3 sequence is CASSLDPGRNQPQHF. The CDR3 nucleotides read TGTGCCAGCAGCTTAGATCCAGGGCGCAATCAGCCCCAGCATTTT. Drawing the rest from reference TRBV11-2 and TRBJ1-5, the complete variable domain is EAGVAQSPRYKIIEKRQSVAFWCNPISGHATLYWYQQILGQGPKLLIQFQNNGVVDDSQLPKDRFSAERLKGVDSTLKIQPAKLEDSAVYLCASSLDPGRNQPQHFGDGTRLSIL.

This clonotype was observed a handful of times. The rearrangement links TRBV7-9 to TRBJ2-1; 9 positions agree with TRBD2. From germline, CDR1 is SEHNR and CDR2 FQNEAQ (reference sequence). With V trimmed by 3 bases and J by 8 bases, 5 bases remained unmatched. This CDR3 spans 14 amino acids. The CDR3 nucleotides are TGTGCCAGCAGCTTTGGCGCGGGAGGGGATGAGCAGTTCTTC. This encodes CASSFGAGGDEQFF.

By sample share, this clonotype is medium-sized. V is TRBV5-1 and J is TRBJ2-1, with a weak D call TRBD1 (6 bases). Germline V gene lookup returns CDR1 SGHRS and CDR2 YFSETQ. Trimming shortened V by 5 bases and J by 0 bases, and 18 bases separated the two germline ends. This CDR3 is 17 amino acids long. The CDR3 DNA sequence: TGCGCCAGCAGTCGTAACAACAGGGTCGACTCCTACAATGAGCAGTTCTTC. Encoded protein: CASSRNNRVDSYNEQFF.

The sample holds a few counts of this clonotype. The chain couples TRBV6-2 or TRBV6-3 to TRBJ1-1, with 9 nucleotides matching TRBD1. The CDR3 loop spans 18 amino acids. V shed 6 bases and J 0 bases; nucleotides not matched to a gene: 14. Germline lookup yields CDR1 MNHEY and CDR2 SVGEGT. DNA for the CDR3: TGTGCCAGCAGCCCTACCCCCGGGACAGGGTTAATGAACACTGAAGCTTTCTTT. Protein: CASSPTPGTGLMNTEAFF.

This clonotype came up a few times. The chain carries TRBV12-3 or TRBV12-4 and TRBJ2-3, with 12 bases fitting TRBD1. With V trimmed by 6 bases and J by 4 bases, 5 bases remained unmatched. The CDR3 has 15 amino acids. The CDR3 DNA follows: TGTGCCAGCAGACAGGGACAGGGGGCCGCAGATACGCAGTATTTT. Amino acid sequence: CASRQGQGAADTQYF.

This clonotype was counted many times. This rearrangement joins TRBV29-1 to TRBJ1-1, with TRBD1 identical over 10 bases. There are 13 residues in the CDR3. V lost 7 bases, J lost 7 bases, and 9 bases stayed unmatched. The germline V gene encodes CDR1 SQVTM and CDR2 ANQGSEA. The DNA for the CDR3 is TGCAGCGCCAGATGGGGACAGGGGATTGAAGCTTTCTTT. Residues: CSARWGQGIEAFF. The variable domain in full, with the rest retrieved from reference TRBV29-1 and TRBJ1-1, is SAVISQKPSRDICQRGTSLTIQCQVDSQVTMMFWYRQQPGQSLTLIATANQGSEATYESGFVIDKFPISRPNLTFSTLTVSNMSPEDSSIYLCSARWGQGIEAFFGQGTRLTVV.

The sample holds a few counts of this clonotype. The chain carries TRBV28 and TRBJ2-7; 11 bases align to TRBD2. The CDR3 extends over 14 amino acids. Germline loops: CDR1 MDHEN, CDR2 SYDVKM. V lost 5 bases to trimming and J lost 6 bases; unmatched junction nucleotides: 6. The CDR3 region is CASSIGTSGIEQYF. CDR3 DNA sequence: TGTGCCAGCAGTATCGGGACTAGCGGTATCGAGCAGTACTTC. Complete variable domain (other parts from reference TRBV28 and TRBJ2-7): DVKVTQSSRYLVKRTGEKVFLECVQDMDHENMFWYRQDPGLGLRLIYFSYDVKMKEKGDIPEGYSVSREKKERFSLILESASTNQTSMYLCASSIGTSGIEQYFGPGTRLTVT.

V gene TRBV7-8 combines with J gene TRBJ2-7, with a possible D match to TRBD1 (5 bases). Trimming pared 2 bases from V and 2 bases from J, leaving 10 bases between. Germline-derived CDR1 and CDR2 are SGHVS and FQNEAQ. The CDR3 contains 14 residues. In DNA form, the CDR3 reads TGTGCCAGCAGCTTACGTTCAGGGCCCTACGAGCAGTACTTC. It codes for CASSLRSGPYEQYF.

This clonotype was seen only a few times. This chain links TRBV7-2 with TRBJ2-1, with D maybe TRBD2 (7 bases). The CDR3 spans 13 residues. The ends were cut back, 5 bases at V and 13 bases at J, with 18 bases in the middle. The V gene's germline CDR1 is SGHTA and CDR2 FQGNSA. The CDR3 DNA sequence: TGTGCCAGCAGCACCCCGGCGGGGGCCAGTCAGTTCTTC. Amino acids: CASSTPAGASQFF.

This clonotype was counted only a few times. This chain connects TRBV7-9 to TRBJ1-1; D remains unclear. Germline-derived CDR1 and CDR2 are SEHNR and FQNEAQ (reference sequence). The V end was cut by 5 bases, the J end by 11 bases, with 21 bases between. The CDR3 is 14 residues long. For the CDR3, the DNA is TGTGCCAGCAGCCCTCAACTGACTCCAAACGGCGCTTTCTTT. It is translated as CASSPQLTPNGAFF.

This clonotype has more than one count but fewer than ten. This chain links TRBV29-1 with TRBJ2-7; 9 bases are a match to TRBD1. Germline trimming cut 5 bases from V and 1 base from J; bases unmatched to any gene: 3. The CDR3 is 13 residues long. Germline loops: CDR1 SQVTM, CDR2 ANQGSEA. CDR3 sequence reads: CSVTTGGSYEQYF. In nucleotides, the CDR3 is TGCAGCGTTACGACAGGGGGATCCTACGAGCAGTACTTC.

There are many counts of this clonotype. This chain uses TRBV24-1 with TRBJ2-7; 12 bases are a match to TRBD2. The CDR3 runs 16 residues. The germline CDR1 and CDR2 sequences are KGHDR and SFDVKD. Trimming took 0 bases from V and 7 from J; bases not matched to a gene: 6. As DNA, the CDR3 is TGTGCCACCAGTGATTTGCAGACTAGCGGGAGTAAGGAGCAGTACTTC. Translated: CATSDLQTSGSKEQYF.